A single sample gave rise to the 8 T cell receptor beta chains below, sequenced in a study of Ad26.COV2.S vaccination and SARS-CoV-2 variants. Clones were read by immunoSEQ multiplex PCR, and TCRdb kept only the in-frame ones, dropping some. The sample carries about 350,000 clones, roughly 90% recorded once. Treatment in this sample: 19 received Ad26.COV2.S at low or high dose, single or two shots; about five received placebo; per-sample allocation not given. All samples were drawn on day 63, counting from the first vaccine or placebo injection. The input for sequencing was peripheral blood, taken in a trial of Ad26.COV2.S vaccine versus placebo. The receptors stem from a person between 18 and 59 years old who received the Ad26.COV2.S COVID-19 vaccine or a placebo.

V and J are TRBV7-2 and TRBJ1-6; TRBD1 matches at 8 bases. This CDR3 spans 14 amino acids. Losses at the gene ends were 5 bases for V and 7 bases for J; bases not matched to a gene: 4. From germline, CDR1 is SGHTA and CDR2 FQGNSA. CDR3 residues: CASSPGQENSPLHF. DNA for the CDR3: TGTGCCAGCAGCCCGGGACAGGAGAATTCACCCCTCCACTTT. Full variable domain (remainder filled in from reference TRBV7-2 and TRBJ1-6): GAGVSQSPSNKVTEKGKDVELRCDPISGHTALYWYRQSLGQGLEFLIYFQGNSAPDKSGLPSDRFSAERTGGSVSTLTIQRTQQEDSAVYLCASSPGQENSPLHFGNGTRLTVT.

The chain is built from TRBV25-1 and TRBJ2-1; D is ambiguous. V was shortened by 4 bases and J by 6 bases, with 19 bases between the two germline ends. CDR1 and CDR2 (germline): MGHDK, SYGVNS. CDR3 length: 16 amino acids. This CDR3 reads CASSAETNPMSNEQFF. Here the CDR3 DNA reads TGTGCCAGCAGTGCCGAAACAAATCCCATGAGCAATGAGCAGTTCTTC.

This clone was seen only a few times. This chain joins TRBV9 and TRBJ2-7, with TRBD1 as a possible D gene (6 bases). The germline gives CDR1 SGDLS, CDR2 YYNGEE. V was shortened by 0 bases and J by 7 bases, with 17 bases between the two germline ends. This CDR3 is 15 amino acids long. In nucleotides, the CDR3 is TGTGCCAGCAGCGTAGACCCCTCCGGGACACAAGAGCAGTACTTC. Translating gives CASSVDPSGTQEQYF.

The rearrangement uses TRBV30 and TRBJ2-1, with TRBD2 matching 13 bases. The CDR3 is 12 amino acids. The germline CDR1 and CDR2 sequences are GTSNPN and SVGIG (reference sequence). The junction had 6 bases not matched to a gene; V was cut back by 3 bases and J by 16 bases. This CDR3 reads CAWSGLAGVGFF. DNA for the CDR3: TGTGCCTGGAGCGGACTAGCGGGGGTCGGATTCTTC.

The chain combines TRBV19 with TRBJ1-5; D is unresolved. The CDR3 runs to 14 residues. Per the germline V gene, CDR1 is LNHDA and CDR2 is SQIVND (reference sequence). The V end was cut by 6 bases, the J end by 6 bases, with 15 bases between. Here the CDR3 DNA reads TGTGCCAGTAGCCCATCCCATTTGGCTCAGCCCCAGCATTTT. Translating it yields CASSPSHLAQPQHF. The whole variable domain, remainder taken from reference TRBV19 and TRBJ1-5, is DGGITQSPKYLFRKEGQNVTLSCEQNLNHDAMYWYRQDPGQGLRLIYYSQIVNDFQKGDIAEGYSVSREKKESFPLTVTSAQKNPTAFYLCASSPSHLAQPQHFGDGTRLSIL.

V is TRBV3-1 (or the pseudogene TRBV3-2) and J is TRBJ1-6; D might be TRBD1 (5 bases). The CDR3 totals 15 residues. Germline assignment: CDR1 LGHDT and CDR2 YNNKEL (reference sequence). Trimming shortened V by 0 bases and J by 7 bases, and 10 bases separated the two germline ends. CDR3 protein: CASSQDLPGNSPLHF. The CDR3 DNA sequence: TGTGCCAGCAGCCAAGATCTGCCAGGGAATTCACCCCTCCACTTT.

This chain joins TRBV15 and TRBJ1-5, with D possibly being TRBD1 (5 bases). V was cut by 1 base and J by 3 bases, with 7 bases left in between. The CDR3 contains 14 residues. Germline CDR1 is LNHNV and CDR2 is YYDKDF (reference sequence). CDR3 sequence (DNA): TGTGCCACCAGCAGAGGGGGGTTCAATCAGCCCCAGCATTTT. This encodes CATSRGGFNQPQHF.

This sequence joins TRBV19 and TRBJ1-6, with TRBD1 matching 8 bases. The CDR3 runs to 15 residues. CDR1 and CDR2 from the germline V gene are LNHDA and SQIVND (reference sequence). V was pared by 7 bases and J by 8 bases, with 10 bases of the junction left unmatched. The CDR3 region is CASNEGRQGYSPLHF. The CDR3 DNA reads TGTGCCAGTAATGAGGGGAGACAGGGGTATTCACCCCTCCACTTT.